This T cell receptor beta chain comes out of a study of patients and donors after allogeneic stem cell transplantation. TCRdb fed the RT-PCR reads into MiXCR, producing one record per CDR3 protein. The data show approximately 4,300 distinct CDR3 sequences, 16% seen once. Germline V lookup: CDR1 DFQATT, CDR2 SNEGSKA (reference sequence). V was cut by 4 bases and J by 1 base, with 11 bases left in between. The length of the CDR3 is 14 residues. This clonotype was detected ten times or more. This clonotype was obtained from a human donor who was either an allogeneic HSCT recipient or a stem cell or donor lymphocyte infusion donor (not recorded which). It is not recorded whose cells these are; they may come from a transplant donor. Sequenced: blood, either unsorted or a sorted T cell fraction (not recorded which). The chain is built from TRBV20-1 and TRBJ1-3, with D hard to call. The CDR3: CSATRWGSGNTIYF. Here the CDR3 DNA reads TGCAGTGCTACTAGGTGGGGTTCTGGAAACACCATATATTTT.